The rows below give T cell receptor beta chains drawn from one sample of a study of T cell responses to AZD1222 COVID-19 vaccine. Clones were sequenced by immunoSEQ multiplex PCR, and TCRdb holds only the in-frame ones, with some missing. This sample carries 110,000 or so clones, more than 85% of them seen once, and the ten largest clones take 4% to 5%. This material consisted of peripheral blood, taken on day 0 of AZD1222 vaccination. Receptor source: an adult in good health. The CDR3 runs from the conserved cysteine through the conserved F or W. D genes are given only for firm matches.

v_gene	j_gene	d_gene	CDR3aa
TRBV30	TRBJ1-5	NA	CAWTHGGGQPQHF
TRBV12-5	TRBJ2-2	TRBD2	CASGLPLLAGGRGTGELFF
TRBV5-1	TRBJ1-5	NA	CASSLQGYSNQPQHF
TRBV19	TRBJ2-5	NA	CASSISLQETQYF
TRBV25-1	TRBJ2-5	NA	CASSALSRDIGGETQYF
TRBV6-2/TRBV6-3	TRBJ1-5	NA	CASSYNRGYQPQHF
TRBV5-8	TRBJ2-3	NA	CASSPRADTQYF
TRBV5-1	TRBJ1-5	NA	CASSLTTDQPQHF
TRBV4-2	TRBJ2-7	TRBD1	CASSLDRVAEQYF
TRBV15	TRBJ1-5	TRBD1	CATSSGQNYNQPQHF
TRBV7-2	TRBJ2-5	NA	CASSSMPGAVETQYF
TRBV11-2	TRBJ2-2	TRBD2	CASSWGLAYTGELFF
TRBV7-6	TRBJ1-5	TRBD1	CASSRTGRQDQPQHF
TRBV7-2	TRBJ2-7	TRBD2	CASSTTTGGIYEQYF
TRBV18	TRBJ1-2	NA	CASSPPSGREYGYTF
TRBV23-1	TRBJ1-2	NA	CASSQPITHGYTF